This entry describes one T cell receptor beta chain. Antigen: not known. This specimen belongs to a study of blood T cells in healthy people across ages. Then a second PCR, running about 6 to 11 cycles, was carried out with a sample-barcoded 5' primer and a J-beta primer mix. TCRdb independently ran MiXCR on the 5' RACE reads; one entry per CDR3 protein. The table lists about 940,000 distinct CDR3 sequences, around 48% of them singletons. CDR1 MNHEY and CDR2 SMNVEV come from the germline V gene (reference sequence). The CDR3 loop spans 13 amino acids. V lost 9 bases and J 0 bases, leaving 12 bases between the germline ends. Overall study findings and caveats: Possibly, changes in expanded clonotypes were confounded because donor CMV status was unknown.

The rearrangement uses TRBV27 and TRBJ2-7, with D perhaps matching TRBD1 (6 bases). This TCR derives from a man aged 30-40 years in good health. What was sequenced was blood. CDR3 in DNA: TGTGCCAGTGGACAGCCGAGCTCCTACGAGCAGTACTTC. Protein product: CASGQPSSYEQYF.